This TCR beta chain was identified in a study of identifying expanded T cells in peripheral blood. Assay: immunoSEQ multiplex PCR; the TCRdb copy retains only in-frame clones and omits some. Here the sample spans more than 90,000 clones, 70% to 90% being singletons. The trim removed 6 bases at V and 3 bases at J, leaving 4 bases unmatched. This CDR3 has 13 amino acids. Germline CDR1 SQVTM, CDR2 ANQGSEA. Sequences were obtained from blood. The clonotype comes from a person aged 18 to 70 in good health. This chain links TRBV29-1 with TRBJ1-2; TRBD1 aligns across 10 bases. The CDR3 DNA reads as TGCAGCGTAGACAGGGGGCAGGACTATGGCTACACCTTC. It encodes CSVDRGQDYGYTF.